Sequencing of this TCR beta chain was carried out in a study of shared clonotypes between healthy human individuals. The wider study: CD4 naive and CD4 memory each took three plates per donor, while CD8 naive took two and CD8 memory one.

V was pared by 5 bases and J by 5 bases, with 7 bases of the junction left unmatched. Germline values: CDR1 SEHNR, CDR2 FQNEAQ (reference sequence). This CDR3 is 15 amino acids long. CD45RO negativity and positive selection for CCR7 defined naive CD8 cells, a population that excluded terminally differentiated effector memory CD45RA+ cells. Data came from immunoSEQ multiplex PCR; TCRdb stores just in-frame clones and leaves some out. The table has around 2.1 million clones, about 92% seen once. Sequencing was carried out using naive CD8+ T cells from PBMCs. This receptor was taken from a man in his late teens or twenties in good health. Some clones in this sample may be carry-over from other donors' samples. The rearrangement links TRBV7-9 to TRBJ2-1; 9 nucleotides align to TRBD2. CDR3 bases: TGTGCCAGCAGCCCTGAGCGGGAGGTAGACAATGAGCAGTTCTTC. Amino acid sequence: CASSPEREVDNEQFF.